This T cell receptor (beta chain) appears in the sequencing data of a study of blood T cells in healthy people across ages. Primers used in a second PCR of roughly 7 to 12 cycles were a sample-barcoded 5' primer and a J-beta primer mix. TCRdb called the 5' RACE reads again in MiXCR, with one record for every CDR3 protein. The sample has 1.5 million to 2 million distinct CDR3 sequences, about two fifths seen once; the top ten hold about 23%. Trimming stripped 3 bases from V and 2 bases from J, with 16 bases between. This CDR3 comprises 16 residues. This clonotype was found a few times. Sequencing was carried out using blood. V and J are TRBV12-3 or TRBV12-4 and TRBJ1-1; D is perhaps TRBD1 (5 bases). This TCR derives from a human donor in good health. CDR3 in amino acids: CASSLGGVDFNTEAFF. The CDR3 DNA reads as TGTGCCAGCAGTTTGGGAGGGGTGGATTTTAACACTGAAGCTTTCTTT.